This T cell receptor (beta chain) was sequenced in a study of shared clonotypes between healthy human individuals. Samples underwent the assay at deep level. DNA from unsorted PBMC was sequenced on ten immunoSEQ deep assay plates. Per the original methods: Owing to the provision of junction-only sequences devoid of quality scores by immunoSEQ, filtering differed. Clones were read by immunoSEQ multiplex PCR, and TCRdb kept only the in-frame ones, dropping some. The V and J calls and clone size come from that table; D and trimming were worked out from the DNA. The data show about 490,000 clones, with about three quarters seen just once and 10% to 15% held by the top ten. The CDR3 is 15 residues long. V was cut by 3 bases and J by 5 bases, with 17 bases left in between. Germline V gives CDR1 SGHTA, CDR2 FQGNSA.

Sequenced material: PBMCs. The genes are TRBV7-2 and TRBJ2-7; possible D gene TRBD1, 7 bases. This TCR derives from a woman aged 40 to 50 in good health. Some clones in this sample may be carry-over from other donors' samples. CDR3 nucleotides: TGTGCCAGCAGCTTCCGGGGGACAGTGATACACGAGCAGTACTTC. Encoded protein: CASSFRGTVIHEQYF.